Given below is one T cell receptor beta chain in context. Its antigen is unknown. This sample is part of a study of T cell responses to AZD1222 COVID-19 vaccine. Germline V lookup: CDR1 MNHEY, CDR2 SVGAGI. The CDR3 is 14 amino acids. V shed 4 bases and J shed 1 base, with 7 bases lying between them. The study's findings and limits: Clonal diversity may have been underestimated in mostly white British donors. Spike-specific TCR breadth rose after two AZD1222 doses, and depth rose as well.

Assay: immunoSEQ multiplex PCR; the TCRdb copy retains only in-frame clones and omits some. The data hold roughly 150,000 clones, with approximately 92% observed a single time. The chain couples TRBV6-5 to TRBJ2-2, with D possibly called TRBD1 or TRBD2 (5 bases each). The sequenced sample was peripheral blood, obtained on day 0 of AZD1222 vaccination. The clonotype was recovered from an adult in good health. CDR3 DNA: TGTGCCAGCAGTTCGGGACGGAACACCGGGGAGCTGTTTTTT. Residues: CASSSGRNTGELFF.